This T cell receptor (beta chain) was recorded in a study of T cell changes during pregnancy in multiple sclerosis. The CDR3 runs to 13 residues. Germline CDR1 LNHDA, CDR2 SQIVND (reference sequence). Trimming took off 5 bases at V and 1 base at J, with 5 bases between the two ends. Assay: immunoSEQ multiplex PCR; the TCRdb copy retains only in-frame clones and omits some. Of under 80,000 clones in the sample, roughly 94% were seen once. V and J are TRBV19 and TRBJ2-2; unclear D gene. The sequencing used peripheral blood, collected in the third trimester of pregnancy. The clonotype was recovered from a female donor with multiple sclerosis, enrolled in a pregnancy study. CDR3 sequence: CASSFRNTGELFF. Written as DNA, the CDR3 is TGTGCCAGTAGTTTCAGGAACACCGGGGAGCTGTTTTTT.